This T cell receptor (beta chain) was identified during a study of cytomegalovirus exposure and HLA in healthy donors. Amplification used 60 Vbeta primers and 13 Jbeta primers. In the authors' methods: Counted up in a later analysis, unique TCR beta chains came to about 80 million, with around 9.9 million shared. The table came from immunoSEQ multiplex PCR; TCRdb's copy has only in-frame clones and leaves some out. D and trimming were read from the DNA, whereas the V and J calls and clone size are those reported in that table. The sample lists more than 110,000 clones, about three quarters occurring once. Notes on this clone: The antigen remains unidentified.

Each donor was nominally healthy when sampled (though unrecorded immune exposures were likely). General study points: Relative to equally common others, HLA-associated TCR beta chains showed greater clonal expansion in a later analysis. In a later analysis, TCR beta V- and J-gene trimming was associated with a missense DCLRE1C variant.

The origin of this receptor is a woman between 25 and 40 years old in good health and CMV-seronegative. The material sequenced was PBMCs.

Written as DNA, the CDR3 is TGTGCCAGCAGTTCCTTAGCGGGAGGAGAAAGCGAGCAGTACTTC. As protein: CASSSLAGGESEQYF. The J gene is TRBJ2-7, the V gene TRBV27, with 10 bases matching TRBD2. Trimming cost V 4 bases and J 6 bases; bases outside gene matches: 9. The length of the CDR3 is 15 residues. The germline V gene has CDR1 MNHEY and CDR2 SMNVEV (reference sequence).